This record looks at one T cell receptor beta chain sequence and its context. Antigen specificity is unknown. This entry comes from a study of radiotherapy plus CTLA-4 blockade in lung cancer. The wider study: With around 30% of patients having disease control, objective responses were seen in roughly 18%.

Some clones are missing from TCRdb's copy, which holds only in-frame ones; the method was immunoSEQ multiplex PCR. The sample holds 70,000 to 85,000 clones; just under 75% are singletons and the top ten take roughly a tenth. Trimming took off 6 bases at V and 3 bases at J, with 11 bases between the two ends. The CDR3 totals 13 residues. From germline, CDR1 is MNHNY and CDR2 SVGAGI (reference sequence). Study results and caveats: Blood-borne expansion of tumor-derived TCR clones followed radiotherapy plus ipilimumab. Increased serum interferon-beta after radiation also reportedly predicted response strongly.

Receiving focal radiation plus CTLA-4 blockade with ipilimumab were patients who had chemo-refractory metastatic non-small-cell lung cancer. V usage is TRBV6-6 and J usage is TRBJ1-2; D remains ambiguous. The material was peripheral blood, obtained from a patient treated with radiotherapy plus ipilimumab. This clonotype was obtained from a human donor with non-small cell lung cancer whose response to radiotherapy plus ipilimumab could not be evaluated. The CDR3 nucleotides are TGTGCCAGCAGCCGCCCCGGAGACTATGGCTACACCTTC. Its protein is CASSRPGDYGYTF.